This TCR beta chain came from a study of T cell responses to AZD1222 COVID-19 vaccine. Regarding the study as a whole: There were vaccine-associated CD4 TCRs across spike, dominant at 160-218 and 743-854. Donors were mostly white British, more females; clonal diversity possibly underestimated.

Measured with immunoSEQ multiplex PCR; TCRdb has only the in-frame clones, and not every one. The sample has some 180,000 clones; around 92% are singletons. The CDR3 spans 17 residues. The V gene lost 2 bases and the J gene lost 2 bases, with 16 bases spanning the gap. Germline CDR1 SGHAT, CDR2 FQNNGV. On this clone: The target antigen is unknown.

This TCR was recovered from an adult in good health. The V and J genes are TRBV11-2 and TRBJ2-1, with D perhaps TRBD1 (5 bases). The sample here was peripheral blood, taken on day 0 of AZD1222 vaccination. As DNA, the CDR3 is TGTGCCAGCAGCTTATATGGTCAGGGTACCGCCTACAATGAGCAGTTCTTC. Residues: CASSLYGQGTAYNEQFF.